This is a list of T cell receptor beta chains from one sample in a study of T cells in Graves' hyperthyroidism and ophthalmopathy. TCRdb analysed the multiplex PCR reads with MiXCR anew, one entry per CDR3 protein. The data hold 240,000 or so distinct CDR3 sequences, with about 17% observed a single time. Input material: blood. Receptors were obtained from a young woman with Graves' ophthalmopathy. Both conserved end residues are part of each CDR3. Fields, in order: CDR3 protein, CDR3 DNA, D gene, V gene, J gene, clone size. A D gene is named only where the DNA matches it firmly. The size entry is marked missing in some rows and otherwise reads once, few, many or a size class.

CDR3 protein: CASSARGAGNTEAFF
CDR3 DNA: TGTGCCAGCAGCGCCCGGGGGGCAGGGAACACTGAAGCTTTCTTT
D gene: -
V gene: TRBV5-5
J gene: TRBJ1-1
clone size: many

CDR3 protein: CASSQGLAINTGELFF
CDR3 DNA: TGTGCCAGTAGTCAAGGACTAGCGATAAACACCGGGGAGCTGTTTTTT
D gene: TRBD2
V gene: TRBV19
J gene: TRBJ2-2
clone size: -

CDR3 protein: CASSPGQGSTGELFF
CDR3 DNA: TGCGCCAGCAGCCCGGGACAGGGCTCCACCGGGGAGCTGTTTTTT
D gene: TRBD1
V gene: TRBV5-1
J gene: TRBJ2-2
clone size: many

CDR3 protein: CSASSMSSYNEQFF
CDR3 DNA: TGCAGTGCTAGTTCCATGAGCTCCTACAATGAGCAGTTCTTC
D gene: -
V gene: TRBV20-1
J gene: TRBJ2-1
clone size: many

CDR3 protein: CASSLNETPGDKNIQYF
CDR3 DNA: TGTGCCAGCAGTTTAAATGAGACCCCAGGGGACAAAAACATTCAGTACTTC
D gene: -
V gene: TRBV12-3/TRBV12-4
J gene: TRBJ2-4
clone size: many

CDR3 protein: CASTLRQGNQPQHF
CDR3 DNA: TGTGCCAGCACCCTCAGACAAGGGAATCAGCCCCAGCATTTT
D gene: -
V gene: TRBV2
J gene: TRBJ1-5
clone size: -

CDR3 protein: CASSLDAGAAGGQETQYF
CDR3 DNA: TGTGCCAGCAGCTTAGATGCGGGGGCGGCCGGGGGACAAGAGACCCAGTACTTC
D gene: -
V gene: TRBV7-2
J gene: TRBJ2-5
clone size: -

CDR3 protein: CASSGTSNNNEQFF
CDR3 DNA: TGTGCCAGCAGCGGAACTAGCAACAACAATGAGCAGTTCTTC
D gene: -
V gene: TRBV5-6
J gene: TRBJ2-1
clone size: many

CDR3 protein: CASSLSGSSLYEQYF
CDR3 DNA: TGTGCCAGCAGCCTTAGCGGGAGTAGTTTATACGAGCAGTACTTC
D gene: TRBD2
V gene: TRBV11-2
J gene: TRBJ2-7
clone size: many

CDR3 protein: CASSSTRQGLSYEQYF
CDR3 DNA: TGTGCCAGCAGTAGTACCCGACAGGGCCTTTCCTACGAGCAGTACTTC
D gene: TRBD1
V gene: TRBV28
J gene: TRBJ2-7
clone size: many

CDR3 protein: CASSPPRQRANTGELFF
CDR3 DNA: TGTGCCAGCAGTCCCCCCCGGCAGCGAGCGAACACCGGGGAGCTGTTTTTT
D gene: -
V gene: TRBV27
J gene: TRBJ2-2
clone size: many

CDR3 protein: CASSFSLKQTGANVLTF
CDR3 DNA: TGTGCCAGCAGTTTCTCTTTGAAACAGACTGGGGCCAACGTCCTGACTTTC
D gene: -
V gene: TRBV28
J gene: TRBJ2-6
clone size: -

CDR3 protein: CASSLVSSVNSEQYF
CDR3 DNA: TGCGCCAGCAGCTTGGTCAGTAGCGTTAATAGTGAGCAGTACTTC
D gene: -
V gene: TRBV5-1
J gene: TRBJ2-7
clone size: few

CDR3 protein: CASSFTLAGGRYNEQFF
CDR3 DNA: TGCGCCAGCAGCTTCACACTAGCGGGAGGTCGGTACAATGAGCAGTTCTTC
D gene: TRBD2
V gene: TRBV5-1
J gene: TRBJ2-1
clone size: many

CDR3 protein: CASSFTSGNMYNEQFF
CDR3 DNA: TGCGCCAGCAGCTTTACTAGCGGGAACATGTACAATGAGCAGTTCTTC
D gene: TRBD2
V gene: TRBV5-1
J gene: TRBJ2-1
clone size: many

CDR3 protein: CASSPAGRDEQYF
CDR3 DNA: TGTGCCAGCAGCCCTGCAGGGCGGGACGAGCAGTACTTC
D gene: -
V gene: TRBV7-9
J gene: TRBJ2-7
clone size: -

CDR3 protein: CASSGPLPHQPQHF
CDR3 DNA: TGTGCCAGCAGTGGGCCTTTACCCCATCAGCCCCAGCATTTT
D gene: -
V gene: TRBV2
J gene: TRBJ1-5
clone size: many

CDR3 protein: CSARSSGTLYNEQFF
CDR3 DNA: TGCAGTGCTAGAAGTAGCGGAACCCTTTACAATGAGCAGTTCTTC
D gene: -
V gene: TRBV20-1
J gene: TRBJ2-1
clone size: many

CDR3 protein: CASSRDRDSRNTIYF
CDR3 DNA: TGTGCCAGCAGTAGGGACAGGGACTCAAGAAACACCATATATTTT
D gene: TRBD1
V gene: TRBV6-1
J gene: TRBJ1-3
clone size: many

CDR3 protein: CSVAGGDYNEQFF
CDR3 DNA: TGCAGCGTTGCCGGCGGAGACTACAATGAGCAGTTCTTC
D gene: -
V gene: TRBV29-1
J gene: TRBJ2-1
clone size: many

CDR3 protein: CASSGVTVSGANVLTF
CDR3 DNA: TGTGCCAGTAGTGGGGTAACGGTGTCAGGGGCCAACGTCCTGACTTTC
D gene: -
V gene: TRBV19
J gene: TRBJ2-6
clone size: many